The clone carrying this T cell receptor beta chain occurred a few times. The antigen remains undetermined. The data are from a study of T cells after yellow fever vaccination. Study results and limitations: The booster saw the reappearance of most primary-vaccination clones (around 95% CD4, almost 90% CD8).

5'RACE template switching generated TCR cDNA, adding a universal primer site and UMIs. One entry per CDR3 protein results from TCRdb running MiXCR on the 5' RACE reads. The table records a few hundred thousand distinct CDR3 sequences, roughly 6.1% of them present only once. This CDR3 contains 17 residues. In germline, CDR1 is KGHDR, CDR2 SFDVKD. Losses at the gene ends were 3 bases for V and 6 bases for J; bases not matched to a gene: 13. Sequencing used PBMCs, obtained 5 days after the yellow fever booster vaccination. The V call is TRBV24-1, the J call TRBJ2-1; 7 nucleotides match TRBD2. This TCR was recovered from a man under 40 who received the YFV17D yellow fever vaccine. Written as DNA, the CDR3 is TGTGCCACCAGTGATGACCAGGGACTACCCCAAGGCAATGAGCAGTTCTTC. Translating it yields CATSDDQGLPQGNEQFF.